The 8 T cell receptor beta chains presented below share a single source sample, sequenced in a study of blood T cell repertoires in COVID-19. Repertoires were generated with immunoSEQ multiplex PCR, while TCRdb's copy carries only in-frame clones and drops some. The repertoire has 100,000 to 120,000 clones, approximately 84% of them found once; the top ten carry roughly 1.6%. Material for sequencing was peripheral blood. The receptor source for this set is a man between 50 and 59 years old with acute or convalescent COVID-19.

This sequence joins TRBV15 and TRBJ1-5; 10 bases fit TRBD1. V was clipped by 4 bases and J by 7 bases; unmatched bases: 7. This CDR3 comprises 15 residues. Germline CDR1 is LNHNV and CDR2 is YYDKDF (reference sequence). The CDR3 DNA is TGTGCCACCAGCACCAGGACAGGGGGTGTCCAGCCCCAGCATTTT. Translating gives CATSTRTGGVQPQHF. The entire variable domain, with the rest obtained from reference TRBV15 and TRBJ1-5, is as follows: DAMVIQNPRYQVTQFGKPVTLSCSQTLNHNVMYWYQQKSSQAPKLLFHYYDKDFNNEADTPDNFQSRRPNTSFCFLDIRSPGLGDTAMYLCATSTRTGGVQPQHFGDGTRLSIL.

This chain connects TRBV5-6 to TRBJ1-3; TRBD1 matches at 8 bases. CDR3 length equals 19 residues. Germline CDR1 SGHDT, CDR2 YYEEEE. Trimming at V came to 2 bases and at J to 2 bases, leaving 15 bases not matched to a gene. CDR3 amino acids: CASSFVGQGILGAGNTIYF. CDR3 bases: TGTGCCAGCAGCTTCGTCGGACAGGGCATCCTAGGGGCTGGAAACACCATATATTTT.

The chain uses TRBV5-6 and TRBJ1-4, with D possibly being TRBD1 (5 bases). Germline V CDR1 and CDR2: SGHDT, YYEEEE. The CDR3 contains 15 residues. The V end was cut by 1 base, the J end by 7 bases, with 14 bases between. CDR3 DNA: TGTGCCAGCAGCTTGATCGCTCAGGGCACTGAAAAACTGTTTTTT. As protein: CASSLIAQGTEKLFF.

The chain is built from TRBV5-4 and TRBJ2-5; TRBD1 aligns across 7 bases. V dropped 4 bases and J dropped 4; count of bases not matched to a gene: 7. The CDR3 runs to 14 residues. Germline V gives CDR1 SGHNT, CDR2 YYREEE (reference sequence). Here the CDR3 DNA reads TGTGCCAGCAGCATGGACAGGATGTTAGAGACCCAGTACTTC. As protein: CASSMDRMLETQYF.

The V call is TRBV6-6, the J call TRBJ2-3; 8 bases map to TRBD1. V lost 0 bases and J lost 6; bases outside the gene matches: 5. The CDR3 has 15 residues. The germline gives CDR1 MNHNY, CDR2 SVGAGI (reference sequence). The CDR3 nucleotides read TGTGCCAGCAGTTACTCGCAGGGGGCGCGGGATACGCAGTATTTT. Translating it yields CASSYSQGARDTQYF.

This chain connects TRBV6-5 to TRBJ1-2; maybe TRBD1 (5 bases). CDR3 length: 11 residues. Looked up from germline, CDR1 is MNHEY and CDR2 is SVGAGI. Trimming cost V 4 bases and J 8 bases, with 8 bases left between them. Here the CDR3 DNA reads TGTGCCAGCAGTTTCGCAGGGGGCTACACCTTC. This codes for CASSFAGGYTF.

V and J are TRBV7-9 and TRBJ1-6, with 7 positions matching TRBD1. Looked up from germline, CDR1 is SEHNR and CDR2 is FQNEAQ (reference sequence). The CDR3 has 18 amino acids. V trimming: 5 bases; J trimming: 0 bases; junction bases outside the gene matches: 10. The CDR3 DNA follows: TGTGCCAGCAGCCCAGCGTTAGGGGGCGCCTCCTATAATTCACCCCTCCACTTT. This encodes CASSPALGGASYNSPLHF.

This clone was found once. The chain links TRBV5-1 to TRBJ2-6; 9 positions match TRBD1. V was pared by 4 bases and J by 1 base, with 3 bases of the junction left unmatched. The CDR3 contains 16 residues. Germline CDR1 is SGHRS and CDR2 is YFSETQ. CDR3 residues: CASSPGQGSGANVLTF. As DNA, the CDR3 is TGCGCCAGCAGCCCCGGACAGGGGTCTGGGGCCAACGTCCTGACTTTC.